A selection of T cell receptor beta chains follows, all from one sample in a study of PD-L1 blockade in urothelial cancer. Here immunoSEQ multiplex PCR was the method, and the copy in TCRdb shows in-frame clones only, minus some. Of tens of thousands of clones detected, around 84% appear once; the ten largest clones hold 4.7%. Sample: PBMCs, taken around atezolizumab (anti-PD-L1) treatment. The source of these receptors is a man aged 70 or older with urothelial cancer. Each CDR3 is given with its conserved first and last residue. The D gene is left open where the match is weak. The listing skips clone size in some rows; elsewhere it reads once, few, many or a size class.

clone_size,v_call,d_call,j_call,cdr3_nt,cdr3_aa
NA,TRBV6-5,NA,TRBJ1-5,TGTGCCAGCAGTTACTCCGAGTTACTACCCCAGCATTTT,CASSYSELLPQHF
few,TRBV19,NA,TRBJ1-5,TGTGCCAGTAGTATTGGTACAGGGAGACGGTCCGGTCAGCCCCAGCATTTT,CASSIGTGRRSGQPQHF
NA,TRBV28,TRBD1,TRBJ1-6,TGTGCCAGCAGCCGAATCGGGACAGGGTATTCACCCCTCCACTTT,CASSRIGTGYSPLHF
NA,TRBV12-5,TRBD2,TRBJ2-1,TGTGCTAGTGGTCGGGAGGGTGATCCGTCTAGAAACAATGAGCAGTTCTTC,CASGREGDPSRNNEQFF
NA,TRBV4-2,TRBD2,TRBJ2-3,TGTGCCAGCAGCCAACTTTTAGCGGGAGAGGGAGATACGCAGTATTTT,CASSQLLAGEGDTQYF
NA,TRBV21-1,NA,TRBJ2-1,TGTGCCAGGATCACTAGCGGGAGGGGCGATGAGCAGTTCTTC,CARITSGRGDEQFF
NA,TRBV4-1,NA,TRBJ2-2,TGCGCCAGCAGCCAAGATCGGCTAGCGGGGGAGCTGTTTTTT,CASSQDRLAGELFF
NA,TRBV7-3,NA,TRBJ2-2,TGTGCCAGCAGCTTAGGCAACGCGAACACCGGGGAGCTGTTTTTT,CASSLGNANTGELFF
NA,TRBV30,TRBD2,TRBJ2-1,TGTGCCTGGAGTGCAGGACTAGCGAGTACTGAGCAGTTCTTC,CAWSAGLASTEQFF
once,TRBV25-1,TRBD1,TRBJ1-5,TGTGCCAGCAGTGAGACAGGGGGAGGTGGTCAGCCCCAGCATTTT,CASSETGGGGQPQHF
NA,TRBV6-1,TRBD2,TRBJ2-3,TGTGCCAGCAGGGGAGGGGTTCCAGATACGCAGTATTTT,CASRGGVPDTQYF
NA,TRBV2,TRBD1,TRBJ1-1,TGTGCCAGCAGTTTACAGGGGGGGGACACTGAAGCTTTCTTT,CASSLQGGDTEAFF
NA,TRBV6-1,TRBD2,TRBJ2-1,TGTGCCAGCACCGAAGCTAGCGGGAGGGCCGGTGAGCAGTTCTTC,CASTEASGRAGEQFF
NA,TRBV2,NA,TRBJ2-6,TGTGCCAGCATTTTAGAGGTCTCTGGGGCCAACGTCCTGACTTTC,CASILEVSGANVLTF
NA,TRBV7-9,TRBD1,TRBJ1-2,TGTGCCAGCAGCCATATCGACGGACAGGGATATGGCTACACCTTC,CASSHIDGQGYGYTF
once,TRBV28,TRBD1,TRBJ1-5,TGTGCCAGCAGTTGGGGACAGTATAATCAGCCCCAGCATTTT,CASSWGQYNQPQHF
NA,TRBV14,NA,TRBJ2-5,TGTGCCAGCAGCCAAGGGTTCTCACCGGGAGTCCAAGAGACCCAGTACTTC,CASSQGFSPGVQETQYF
NA,TRBV18,NA,TRBJ2-2,TGTGCCAGCTCGACCGGGAGCTTAGCCGGGGAGCTGTTTTTT,CASSTGSLAGELFF
NA,TRBV15,TRBD2,TRBJ2-7,TGTGCCACCAGCAGGGGGACTAGCGGGAGTTCCTACGAGCAGTACTTC,CATSRGTSGSSYEQYF
NA,TRBV25-1,NA,TRBJ2-2,TGTGCCAGCAGTGCGTTAGATTCGGACACCGGGGAGCTGTTTTTT,CASSALDSDTGELFF
NA,TRBV27,NA,TRBJ2-3,TGTGCCAGCAGTTTGGGCTACCACACAGATACGCAGTATTTT,CASSLGYHTDTQYF
NA,TRBV30,NA,TRBJ2-7,TGTGCCTGGAGTGCCCGGAGGGAGTACGAGCAGTACTTC,CAWSARREYEQYF
NA,TRBV28,NA,TRBJ2-3,TGTGCCAGCAGCCGGTTAATCCAGGCCACAGATACGCAGTATTTT,CASSRLIQATDTQYF
NA,TRBV5-4,NA,TRBJ2-7,TGTGCCAGCAGCTCGGACAGGAGGGACGAGCAGTACTTC,CASSSDRRDEQYF
NA,TRBV5-1,NA,TRBJ2-1,TGCGCCAGCAGCTTGGTCGGAGGGGCAGGGGGGTACAATGAGCAGTTCTTC,CASSLVGGAGGYNEQFF
NA,TRBV27,NA,TRBJ2-6,TGTGCCAGCAGTTCCCCAATCAGGGCTGGGGCCAACGTCCTGACTTTC,CASSSPIRAGANVLTF
few,TRBV30,NA,TRBJ1-4,TGTGCCTGGAGTGTGGGAGGGACATCGGAAAAACTGTTTTTT,CAWSVGGTSEKLFF
NA,TRBV7-4,TRBD2,TRBJ2-4,TGTGCCAGCAGCTTAGCCGGGACTACCAAAAACATTCAGTACTTC,CASSLAGTTKNIQYF
NA,TRBV10-2,NA,TRBJ1-2,TGCGCCAGCAGTGCGGACAGCGACTATGGCTACACCTTC,CASSADSDYGYTF
NA,TRBV21-1,NA,TRBJ2-7,TGTGCCAGCAGCAACCTATCCCGGGACAGGGGACCTTCCTACGAGCAGTACTTC,CASSNLSRDRGPSYEQYF
NA,TRBV5-1,TRBD2,TRBJ2-7,TGCGCCAGCAGCTTGCTAGCGGGCTACTACGAGCAGTACTTC,CASSLLAGYYEQYF
NA,TRBV9,NA,TRBJ1-1,TGTGCCAGCAGCGTAGAGGGCCGGGGGAACACTGAAGCTTTCTTT,CASSVEGRGNTEAFF
once,TRBV6-1,TRBD1,TRBJ1-2,TGTGCCAGCAGTGAAGCTTGGACAGGGCTCCGGTATGGCTACACCTTC,CASSEAWTGLRYGYTF
once,TRBV13,TRBD2,TRBJ2-1,TGTGCCAGCAGCTTAAGGACGGGAGGGCCCAATGAGCAGTTCTTC,CASSLRTGGPNEQFF
NA,TRBV19,NA,TRBJ1-2,TGTGCCAGTAGTCTCTCGGTTGCTACTAACTATGGCTACACCTTC,CASSLSVATNYGYTF
many,TRBV2,NA,TRBJ2-7,TGTGCCAGTAAAGGCGGGACCGGATCCTACGAGCAGTACTTC,CASKGGTGSYEQYF
NA,TRBV28,TRBD2,TRBJ2-2,TGTGCCAGCAGTTTATTGGGGACTAGCGGGGCGAACACCGGGGAGCTGTTTTTT,CASSLLGTSGANTGELFF
NA,TRBV19,NA,TRBJ2-1,TGTGCCAGTAGTTCCCACGAGGGAGTAGATAATGAGCAGTTCTTC,CASSSHEGVDNEQFF
NA,TRBV29-1,NA,TRBJ1-2,TGCAGCGTGACGGGGGTTGGGGACTATGGCTACACCTTC,CSVTGVGDYGYTF
once,TRBV19,NA,TRBJ2-3,TGTGCCAGCGCAGCGTTCAGCACAGATACGCAGTATTTT,CASAAFSTDTQYF
NA,TRBV29-1,TRBD1,TRBJ1-4,TGCAGCGCTGGGACAGGGGATGAAAAACTGTTTTTT,CSAGTGDEKLFF
NA,TRBV28,TRBD1,TRBJ2-3,TGTGCCAGACCACCGGGACAGGGGGCCGCGTTCATCGATACGCAGTATTTT,CARPPGQGAAFIDTQYF
NA,TRBV15,NA,TRBJ1-2,TGTGCCACCAGCAGAGATAACCAGGGTAACACCTTC,CATSRDNQGNTF
NA,TRBV6-4,NA,TRBJ2-1,TGTGCCAGCAGTGACATTGTGCACTCGGATGAGCAGTTCTTC,CASSDIVHSDEQFF
NA,TRBV28,TRBD2,TRBJ2-2,TGTGCCAGCAGTTTATATACTAGCGGGAGTTCGGGGGAGCTGTTTTTT,CASSLYTSGSSGELFF
NA,TRBV28,NA,TRBJ1-5,TGTGCCAGCAGTTTGGGCCTTGTATCTCCCCAGCATTTT,CASSLGLVSPQHF
NA,TRBV18,TRBD2,TRBJ2-1,TGTGCCAGCTCACCAAGAAGCGGGGGGTACGCAAGGGGTGAGCAGTTCTTC,CASSPRSGGYARGEQFF
NA,TRBV14,NA,TRBJ1-1,TGTGCCAGCAGCCAAGAAAGAGGGGGCACTGAAGCTTTCTTT,CASSQERGGTEAFF
NA,TRBV9,TRBD1,TRBJ2-2,TGTGCCAGCAGCGTAGGCATTGTATCCGGGACAGGGGCATGGACCGGGGAGCTGTTTTTT,CASSVGIVSGTGAWTGELFF
NA,TRBV5-1,TRBD1,TRBJ1-1,TGCGCCAGCAGCTTGGTGGCAGGGGGCACTGAAGCTTTCTTT,CASSLVAGGTEAFF
NA,TRBV19,TRBD1,TRBJ2-3,TGTGCCAGTAGTGCTTCCCGGGACAGGGCGGGCACAGATACGCAGTATTTT,CASSASRDRAGTDTQYF
few,TRBV4-1,TRBD1,TRBJ1-5,TGCGCCAGCAGCCAAGATCGTGGACAGGGGAATCAGCCCCAGCATTTT,CASSQDRGQGNQPQHF